The source of this TCR beta chain is a study of blood T cell repertoires in COVID-19. As originally analysed: By means of reference gene primer amplification, nucleated cell counts were estimated. Method: immunoSEQ multiplex PCR; TCRdb's copy keeps in-frame clones and lacks some. For V, J and clone size, that table is used; D and trimming come from the DNA. The sample contains 130,000 to 150,000 clones, nearly 90% of which appear only once. Trimming stripped 1 base from V and 4 bases from J, with 11 bases between. Germline V gene data show CDR1 as SGHVS and CDR2 as FQNEAQ. This CDR3 has 15 residues. The sample was peripheral blood. This clonotype was sampled from a man in his 70s with acute or convalescent COVID-19. The J gene is TRBJ2-1, the V gene TRBV7-8; D may be TRBD2 (6 bases). This chain's CDR3 is CASSLVRGSYNEQFF. The CDR3 DNA sequence: TGTGCCAGCAGCTTAGTACGGGGGAGTTACAATGAGCAGTTCTTC.